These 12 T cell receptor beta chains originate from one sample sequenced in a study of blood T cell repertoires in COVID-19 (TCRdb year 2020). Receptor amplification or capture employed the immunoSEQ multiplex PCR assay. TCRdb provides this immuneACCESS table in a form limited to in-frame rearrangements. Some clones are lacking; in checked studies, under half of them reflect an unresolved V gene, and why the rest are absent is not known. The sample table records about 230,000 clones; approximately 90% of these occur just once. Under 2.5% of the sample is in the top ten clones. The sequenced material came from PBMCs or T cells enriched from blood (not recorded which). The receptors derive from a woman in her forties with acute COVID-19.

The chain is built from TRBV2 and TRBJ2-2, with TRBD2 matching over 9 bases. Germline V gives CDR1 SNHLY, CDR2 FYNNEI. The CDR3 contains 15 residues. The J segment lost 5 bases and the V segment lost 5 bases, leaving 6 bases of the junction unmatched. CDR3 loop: CASSSREGGTGELFF. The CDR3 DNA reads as TGTGCCAGCAGTTCGCGGGAGGGAGGAACCGGGGAGCTGTTTTTT.

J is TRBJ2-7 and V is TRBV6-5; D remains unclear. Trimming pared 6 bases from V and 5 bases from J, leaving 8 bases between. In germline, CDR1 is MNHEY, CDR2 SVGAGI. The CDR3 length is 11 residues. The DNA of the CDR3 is TGTGCCAGCAGGGCAGGCAACGAGCAGTACTTC. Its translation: CASRAGNEQYF.

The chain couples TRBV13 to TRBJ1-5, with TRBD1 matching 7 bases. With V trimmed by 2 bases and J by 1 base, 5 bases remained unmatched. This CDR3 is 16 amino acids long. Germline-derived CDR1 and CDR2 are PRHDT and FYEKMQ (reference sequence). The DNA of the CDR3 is TGTGCCAGCAGCTTAACAGAGGGACAGAGCAATCAGCCCCAGCATTTT. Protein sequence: CASSLTEGQSNQPQHF.

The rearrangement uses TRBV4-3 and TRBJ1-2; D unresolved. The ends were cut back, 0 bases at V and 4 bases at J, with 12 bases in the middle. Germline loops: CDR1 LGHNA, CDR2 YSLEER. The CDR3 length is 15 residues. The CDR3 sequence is CASSQDFQVPYGYTF. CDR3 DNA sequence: TGCGCCAGCAGCCAAGATTTCCAGGTCCCCTATGGCTACACCTTC.

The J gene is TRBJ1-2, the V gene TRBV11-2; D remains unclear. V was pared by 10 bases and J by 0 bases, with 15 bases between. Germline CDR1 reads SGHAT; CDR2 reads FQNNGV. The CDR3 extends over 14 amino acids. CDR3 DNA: TGTGCCACTCGAAACAGATTTGCTAACTATGGCTACACCTTC. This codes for CATRNRFANYGYTF.

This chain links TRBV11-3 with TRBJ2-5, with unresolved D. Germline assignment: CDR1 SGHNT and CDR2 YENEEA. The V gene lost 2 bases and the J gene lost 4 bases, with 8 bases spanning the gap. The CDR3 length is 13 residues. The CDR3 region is CASSLSPGETQYF. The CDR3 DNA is TGTGCCAGCAGCTTATCCCCGGGAGAGACCCAGTACTTC.

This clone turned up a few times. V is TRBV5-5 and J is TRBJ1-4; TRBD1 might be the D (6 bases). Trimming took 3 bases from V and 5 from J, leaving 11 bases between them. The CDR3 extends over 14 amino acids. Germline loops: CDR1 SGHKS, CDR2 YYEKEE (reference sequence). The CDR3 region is CASSSTGLNEKLFF. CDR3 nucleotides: TGTGCCAGCAGCTCGACAGGTCTCAATGAAAAACTGTTTTTT. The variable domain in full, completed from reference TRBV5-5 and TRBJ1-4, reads DAGVTQSPTHLIKTRGQQVTLRCSPISGHKSVSWYQQVLGQGPQFIFQYYEKEERGRGNFPDRFSARQFPNYSSELNVNALLLGDSALYLCASSSTGLNEKLFFGSGTQLSVL.

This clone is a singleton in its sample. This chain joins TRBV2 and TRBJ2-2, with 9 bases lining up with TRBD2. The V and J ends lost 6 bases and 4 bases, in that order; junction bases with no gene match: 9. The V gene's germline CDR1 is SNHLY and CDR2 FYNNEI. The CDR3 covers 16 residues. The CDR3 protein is CASRKGAGGSTGELFF. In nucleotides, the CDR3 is TGTGCCAGCAGGAAGGGAGCGGGAGGAAGCACCGGGGAGCTGTTTTTT. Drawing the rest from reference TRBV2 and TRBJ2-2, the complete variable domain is EPEVTQTPSHQVTQMGQEVILRCVPISNHLYFYWYRQILGQKVEFLVSFYNNEISEKSEIFDDQFSVERPDGSNFTLKIRSTKLEDSAMYFCASRKGAGGSTGELFFGEGSRLTVL.

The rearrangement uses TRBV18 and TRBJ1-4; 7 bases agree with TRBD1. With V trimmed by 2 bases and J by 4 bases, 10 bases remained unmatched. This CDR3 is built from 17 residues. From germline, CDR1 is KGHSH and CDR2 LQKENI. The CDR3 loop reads CASSPGLQGTGNEKLFF. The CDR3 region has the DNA TGTGCCAGCTCACCAGGATTACAGGGGACGGGTAATGAAAAACTGTTTTTT.

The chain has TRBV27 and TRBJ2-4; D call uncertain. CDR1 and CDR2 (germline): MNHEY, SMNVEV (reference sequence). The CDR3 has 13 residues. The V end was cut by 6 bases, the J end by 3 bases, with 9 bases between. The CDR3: CASSREYKNIQYF. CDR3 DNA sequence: TGTGCCAGCAGCCGCGAGTACAAAAACATTCAGTACTTC.

In nucleotides, the CDR3 is TGCGCCAGCAGTAGCGGGGTCAAATCCTACGAGCAGTACTTC. It is translated as CASSSGVKSYEQYF. The chain recombines TRBV4-3 with TRBJ2-7, with 8 positions matching TRBD2. Germline V lookup: CDR1 LGHNA, CDR2 YSLEER. CDR3 length equals 14 residues. The V gene end was trimmed by 6 bases and the J gene end by 1 base; junction bases not matched to a gene: 5.

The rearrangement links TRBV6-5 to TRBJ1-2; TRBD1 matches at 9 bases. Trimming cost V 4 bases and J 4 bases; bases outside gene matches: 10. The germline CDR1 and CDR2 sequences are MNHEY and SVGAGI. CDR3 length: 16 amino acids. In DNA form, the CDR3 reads TGTGCCAGCAGTTCCTCCGCGGGACAGGGTGGCTATGGCTACACCTTC. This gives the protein CASSSSAGQGGYGYTF.